The 16 T cell receptor beta chains reported below all come from one sample, sequenced in a study of blood T cell repertoires in COVID-19. Repertoires were generated with immunoSEQ multiplex PCR, while TCRdb's copy carries only in-frame clones and drops some. The profile covers some 64,000 clones, with nearly 80% appearing a single time and about 6% taken by the ten largest. Sample: peripheral blood. The source of these receptors is a woman in her fifties or sixties with acute or convalescent COVID-19.

The genes are TRBV25-1 and TRBJ2-5, with TRBD2 as a possible D gene (6 bases). The CDR3 has 14 residues. Germline assignment: CDR1 MGHDK and CDR2 SYGVNS. Between the trimmed V and J ends, which lost 0 bases and 4 bases, there was a span of 9 bases. The DNA of the CDR3 is TGTGCCAGCAGTGAATACGTGGGGGGAGAGACCCAGTACTTC. It is translated as CASSEYVGGETQYF.

The CDR3 loop reads CASSYGTPRTGELFF. In nucleotides, the CDR3 is TGTGCCAGCAGCTACGGGACTCCGAGGACCGGGGAGCTGTTTTTT. The chain uses TRBV21-1 and TRBJ2-2; the table's D call, TRBD2, was not checked against the DNA. TRBV21-1 is shown as a pseudogene. The CDR3 covers 15 residues.

The rearrangement links TRBV14 to TRBJ2-3; D perhaps matches TRBD2 (6 bases). The CDR3 has 14 residues. Germline V gene lookup returns CDR1 SGHDN and CDR2 FVKESK. V was clipped by 1 base and J by 5 bases, with 10 bases between them. CDR3 protein: CASSQGLGRDTQYF. CDR3 bases: TGTGCCAGCAGCCAAGGACTAGGACGAGATACGCAGTATTTT. The full variable domain, with the rest looked up from reference TRBV14 and TRBJ2-3, is EAGVTQFPSHSVIEKGQTVTLRCDPISGHDNLYWYRRVMGKEIKFLLHFVKESKQDESGMPNNRFLAERTGGTYSTLKVQPAELEDSGVYFCASSQGLGRDTQYFGPGTRLTVL.

V and J are TRBV13 and TRBJ1-4; D gene unclear. The V gene lost 3 bases and the J gene lost 6 bases, with 14 bases spanning the gap. The CDR3 contains 15 residues. Germline lookup yields CDR1 PRHDT and CDR2 FYEKMQ (reference sequence). CDR3 bases: TGTGCCAGCAGCTTCGGAGGAGGGTCTTATGAAAAACTGTTTTTT. Protein sequence: CASSFGGGSYEKLFF.

This clone was found a few times. The CDR3 sequence is CASSLGVGTYEQYF. In DNA form, the CDR3 reads TGTGCCAGCAGCTTAGGTGTCGGGACCTACGAGCAGTACTTC. The chain uses TRBV7-8 and TRBJ2-7; the D gene is possibly TRBD2 (5 bases). CDR1 and CDR2 from the germline V gene are SGHVS and FQNEAQ. V was cut by 1 base and J by 2 bases, with 9 bases left in between. This CDR3 has 14 residues. Full variable domain (remainder filled in from reference TRBV7-8 and TRBJ2-7): GAGVSQSPRYKVAKRGQDVALRCDPISGHVSLFWYQQALGQGPEFLTYFQNEAQLDKSGLPSDRFFAERPEGSVSTLKIQRTQQEDSAVYLCASSLGVGTYEQYFGPGTRLTVT.

This chain connects TRBV20-1 to TRBJ1-5; 9 bases line up with TRBD1. The length of the CDR3 is 14 residues. Trimming cost V 3 bases and J 7 bases; bases outside gene matches: 7. In germline, CDR1 is DFQATT, CDR2 SNEGSKA (reference sequence). For the CDR3, the DNA is TGCAGTGCTAGTGGACAGGGGAAGAACCAGCCCCAGCATTTT. It specifies CSASGQGKNQPQHF.

The V call is TRBV12-3 or TRBV12-4, the J call TRBJ1-2, with D maybe TRBD1 (5 bases). CDR3 length: 13 residues. The V and J ends lost 1 base and 6 bases respectively, with 9 bases between them. CDR3 sequence: CASSLGTQNGYTF. As DNA, the CDR3 is TGTGCCAGCAGTTTAGGGACACAAAATGGCTACACCTTC.

The gene calls are TRBV19 and TRBJ2-5; perhaps TRBD1 as D (5 bases). Looked up from germline, CDR1 is LNHDA and CDR2 is SQIVND (reference sequence). Trimming cost V 8 bases and J 3 bases, with 19 bases left between them. This CDR3 spans 15 amino acids. In DNA form, the CDR3 reads TGTGCCAGTTCCCCTCTAACAGGTGGTAAAGAGACCCAGTACTTC. Its protein is CASSPLTGGKETQYF. The full variable domain, rest sourced from reference TRBV19 and TRBJ2-5, is DGGITQSPKYLFRKEGQNVTLSCEQNLNHDAMYWYRQDPGQGLRLIYYSQIVNDFQKGDIAEGYSVSREKKESFPLTVTSAQKNPTAFYLCASSPLTGGKETQYFGPGTRLLVL.

The chain links TRBV18 to TRBJ1-1; D may be TRBD1 (6 bases). Trimming stripped 4 bases from V and 2 bases from J, with 23 bases between. The germline V gene has CDR1 KGHSH and CDR2 LQKENI. This CDR3 is built from 18 residues. The CDR3 here is CASSLLGQYSETNTEAFF. The CDR3 nucleotides read TGTGCCAGCTCACTCCTTGGACAGTACTCTGAGACCAACACTGAAGCTTTCTTT.

V and J are TRBV9 and TRBJ1-3; D gene unclear. Germline V gives CDR1 SGDLS, CDR2 YYNGEE. The CDR3 sequence is 13 residues long. Deletions cut 3 bases from V and 4 bases from J, with 8 bases between. The CDR3, as DNA: TGTGCCAGCAGCGCGGGGTCAGGAAACACCATATATTTT. This gives the protein CASSAGSGNTIYF.

The chain links TRBV18 to TRBJ1-4; D may be TRBD1 (6 bases). The V gene's germline CDR1 is KGHSH and CDR2 LQKENI. This CDR3 is built from 15 residues. V gave up 3 bases and J gave up 1 base, with 9 bases separating them. Here the CDR3 reads CASSPPTGTNEKLFF. The DNA for the CDR3 is TGTGCCAGCTCACCCCCGACAGGAACTAATGAAAAACTGTTTTTT.

The chain has TRBV7-6 and TRBJ2-5, with 14 nucleotides matching TRBD2. CDR1 is SGHVS and CDR2 is FNYEAQ in the germline V gene. The CDR3 covers 16 residues. J lost 3 bases, V lost 2 bases, and 2 bases had no gene match. CDR3 loop: CASSLRLAGGEETQYF. The CDR3 coding sequence is TGTGCCAGCAGCTTACGACTAGCGGGGGGGGAAGAGACCCAGTACTTC.

The CDR3, as DNA: TGTGCCAGTAAAGACGGCGGGGGGCCGTCCTACGAGCAGTACTTC. Amino acids: CASKDGGGPSYEQYF. The chain is built from TRBV19 and TRBJ2-7; 8 nucleotides line up with TRBD2. The CDR3 consists of 15 residues. Germline V gene lookup returns CDR1 LNHDA and CDR2 SQIVND (reference sequence). V shed 7 bases and J 1 base; nucleotides not matched to a gene: 9.

The chain has TRBV27 and TRBJ2-7; 9 bases fit TRBD2. The CDR3 is 15 residues long. CDR1 and CDR2 (germline): MNHEY, SMNVEV (reference sequence). Trimming cost V 5 bases and J 1 base; bases outside gene matches: 6. CDR3 in DNA: TGTGCCAGCAGTAGAATAGCGGGGGTATCCTACGAGCAGTACTTC. Protein: CASSRIAGVSYEQYF.

The V call is TRBV19, the J call TRBJ1-5, with no clear D. The CDR3 length is 13 residues. CDR1 and CDR2 (germline): LNHDA, SQIVND (reference sequence). Between the trimmed V and J ends, which lost 9 bases and 9 bases, there was a span of 18 bases. CDR3 residues: CASRRSSSGPQHF. The CDR3, as DNA: TGTGCCAGCCGGCGGAGTTCCAGCGGGCCCCAGCATTTT.

This chain connects TRBV9 to TRBJ1-1; a possible D gene is TRBD1 (5 bases). Trimming took 0 bases from V and 10 from J, leaving 10 bases between them. The CDR3 runs 12 residues. The germline V gene has CDR1 SGDLS and CDR2 YYNGEE. CDR3 sequence: CASSVGVGRAFF. The CDR3 DNA sequence: TGTGCCAGCAGCGTAGGTGTGGGGCGAGCTTTCTTT.